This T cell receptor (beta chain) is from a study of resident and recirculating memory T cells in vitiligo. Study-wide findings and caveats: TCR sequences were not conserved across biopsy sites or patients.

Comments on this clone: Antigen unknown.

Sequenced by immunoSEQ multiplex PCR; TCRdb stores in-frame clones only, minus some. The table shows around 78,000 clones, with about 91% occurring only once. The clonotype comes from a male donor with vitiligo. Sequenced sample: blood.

DNA for the CDR3: TGTGCCAGCAGCTCGCTAGCGGGAGGACGGGGTGCCTACAATGAGCAGTTCTTC. Translated, it gives CASSSLAGGRGAYNEQFF. The chain recombines TRBV7-2 with TRBJ2-1; 11 nucleotides line up with TRBD2. Per germline, CDR1 SGHTA and CDR2 FQGNSA. With V trimmed by 4 bases and J by 2 bases, 10 bases remained unmatched. The CDR3 is 18 amino acids.